The 20 T cell receptor beta chains below come from one sample, sequenced in a study of T cells in Graves' hyperthyroidism and ophthalmopathy. RNA transcripts provided the source from which TCR beta CDR3 regions were amplified. HTBI primers were employed in a first-round RT-PCR of the TCR CDR3. From the multiplex PCR reads, TCRdb called clonotypes with MiXCR, one entry per CDR3 protein. The table lists roughly 570,000 distinct CDR3 sequences, just over 45% of them singletons. The sample consisted of peripheral blood or thyroid tissue (not recorded which). These receptors all come from an adult woman with Graves' disease, either hyperthyroidism or ophthalmopathy (not recorded which).

The chain recombines TRBV20-1 with TRBJ2-3, with no clear D. From germline, CDR1 is DFQATT and CDR2 SNEGSKA (reference sequence). Trimming removed 1 base from V and 8 bases from J, with 13 bases in between. The CDR3 has 13 amino acids. CDR3 sequence reads: CSARGRSVGTQYF. The DNA of the CDR3 is TGCAGTGCTAGAGGCCGGTCGGTTGGTACGCAGTATTTT.

J is TRBJ1-1 and V is TRBV19; 7 bases match TRBD1. The CDR3 length is 15 residues. The germline V gene encodes CDR1 LNHDA and CDR2 SQIVND (reference sequence). V gave up 3 bases and J gave up 2 bases; unmatched junction bases: 6. The chain's CDR3 is CASSIRGGLNTEAFF. The CDR3 DNA reads TGTGCCAGTAGTATCAGAGGGGGCCTTAACACTGAAGCTTTCTTT.

This clonotype has a count of ten or more. This sequence joins TRBV2 and TRBJ1-2; TRBD1 is a possible D gene (6 bases). This CDR3 has 12 amino acids. Germline assignment: CDR1 SNHLY and CDR2 FYNNEI. V was cut by 4 bases and J by 7 bases, with 10 bases left in between. CDR3 region: CASSASGAGYTF. CDR3 sequence (DNA): TGTGCCAGCAGTGCTTCAGGGGCTGGCTACACCTTC.

The chain joins TRBV2 to TRBJ1-1, with D uncertain. The CDR3 has 14 residues. CDR1 and CDR2 (germline): SNHLY, FYNNEI. Trimming removed 5 bases from V and 3 bases from J, with 13 bases in between. CDR3 in amino acids: CASSYSEGYTEAFF. DNA of the CDR3: TGTGCCAGCAGTTACTCCGAGGGATACACTGAAGCTTTCTTT.

At least ten counts were recorded for this clonotype. V and J are TRBV12-3 or TRBV12-4 and TRBJ1-5; D call uncertain. The CDR3 contains 14 residues. V was shortened by 6 bases and J by 6 bases, with 15 bases between the two germline ends. CDR3 sequence (DNA): TGTGCCAGCAGCCCATCGCAGACTCTTCAGCCCCAGCATTTT. Translated: CASSPSQTLQPQHF.

The V call is TRBV2, the J call TRBJ1-5; the D gene is possibly TRBD1 (5 bases). The germline V and J ends were trimmed by 4 bases and 14 bases, with 15 bases remaining between them. Germline V CDR1 and CDR2: SNHLY, FYNNEI. The CDR3 covers 12 residues. CDR3 region: CASSVLGEAKHF. DNA for the CDR3: TGTGCCAGCAGTGTTTTGGGGGAGGCGAAGCATTTT.

The chain links TRBV20-1 to TRBJ2-3; 7 nucleotides agree with TRBD1. CDR3 length: 14 residues. J gave up 5 bases and V 5 bases, and 10 bases lay outside the gene matches. Germline loops: CDR1 DFQATT, CDR2 SNEGSKA (reference sequence). The CDR3 DNA follows: TGCAGTGCTCCAGGACAGGTCTCAGTAGATACGCAGTATTTT. It codes for CSAPGQVSVDTQYF.

This clonotype was counted only a few times. The rearrangement joins TRBV29-1 to TRBJ1-1, with D uncertain. Germline-derived CDR1 and CDR2 are SQVTM and ANQGSEA. The CDR3 extends over 14 amino acids. V shed 5 bases and J shed 0 bases, with 13 bases lying between them. CDR3 sequence: CSVSNSVMNTEAFF. The CDR3 DNA reads as TGCAGCGTTTCGAACAGCGTCATGAACACTGAAGCTTTCTTT. Supplemented by reference TRBV29-1 and TRBJ1-1, the full variable domain reads SAVISQKPSRDICQRGTSLTIQCQVDSQVTMMFWYRQQPGQSLTLIATANQGSEATYESGFVIDKFPISRPNLTFSTLTVSNMSPEDSSIYLCSVSNSVMNTEAFFGQGTRLTVV.

This clonotype was seen repeatedly, ten times or more. The chain has TRBV7-9 and TRBJ1-2, with 9 bases lining up with TRBD1. This CDR3 region has 14 residues. V lost 5 bases and J lost 7; bases outside the gene matches: 8. Germline V gene sequence: CDR1 SEHNR, CDR2 FQNEAQ (reference sequence). The CDR3 DNA sequence: TGTGCCAGCAGCCTATCACAGGGGGCTGGTGGCTACACCTTC. Translation: CASSLSQGAGGYTF.

This chain uses TRBV10-1 with TRBJ2-7, with TRBD2 matching over 8 bases. The germline gives CDR1 WNHNN, CDR2 SYGVQD (reference sequence). Trimming cost V 5 bases and J 4 bases; bases outside gene matches: 7. The CDR3 length is 14 residues. In DNA form, the CDR3 reads TGCGCCAGCAGTCGAGCGGGAGATCTTTACGAGCAGTACTTC. Translated, it gives CASSRAGDLYEQYF.

As concerns this clonotype: An end of the junction differs from the germline gene, which may be a read error. The chain recombines TRBV7-9 with TRBJ2-5; D gene uncertain. This CDR3 is built from 16 residues. Germline CDR1 SEHNR, CDR2 FQNEAQ (reference sequence). Here the CDR3 reads CARSLVGRPLGETQYF. DNA for the CDR3: TGTGCCCGCAGCTTAGTCGGTCGGCCGCTGGGAGAGACCCAGTACTTC.

This clonotype has ten or more counts. The V call is TRBV7-3, the J call TRBJ2-5; D remains unclear. CDR1 SGHTA and CDR2 FQGTGA come from the germline V gene. V lost 5 bases and J lost 5, with 12 bases in between. This CDR3 is built from 13 residues. CDR3 amino acids: CASSPSGLETQYF. The CDR3 nucleotides read TGTGCCAGCAGCCCCTCCGGGTTGGAGACCCAGTACTTC.

The chain has TRBV14 and TRBJ2-7; no clear D. The CDR3 is 13 amino acids. The germline gives CDR1 SGHDN, CDR2 FVKESK. Trimming took off 5 bases at V and 9 bases at J, with 17 bases between the two ends. CDR3 bases: TGTGCCAGCAGCTATCCGGGCTCGTTGGGGCAGTACTTC. Translation: CASSYPGSLGQYF.

As for this clonotype: It is likely a read error, because the conserved phenylalanine at the end of the CDR3 is missing. J is TRBJ1-1 and V is TRBV5-4; 9 positions match TRBD1. The CDR3 totals 17 residues. The V segment lost 4 bases and the J segment 1 base; nucleotides outside the gene matches: 11. Per the germline V gene, CDR1 is SGHNT and CDR2 is YYREEE (reference sequence). CDR3 nucleotides: TGTGCCAGCAGCAAGGACAGGGGCTCCGTATCGAACACTGAAGCTTTCCTT. Translation: CASSKDRGSVSNTEAFL.

The table lists this clonotype with many counts. This CDR3 reads CASSPRLPLNNSPLHF. CDR3 coding DNA: TGTGCCAGCAGCCCCAGACTGCCGCTGAATAATTCACCCCTCCACTTT. V is TRBV7-9 and J is TRBJ1-6; no clear D gene. V dropped 5 bases and J dropped 5 bases, with 16 bases sitting between them. The CDR3 totals 16 residues. Germline lookup yields CDR1 SEHNR and CDR2 FQNEAQ (reference sequence).

The chain couples TRBV7-8 to TRBJ1-4; D might be TRBD1 (5 bases). The germline V and J ends were trimmed by 5 bases and 8 bases, with 15 bases remaining between them. CDR1 is SGHVS, CDR2 FQNEAQ, per germline. The CDR3 loop spans 14 amino acids. CDR3 sequence (DNA): TGTGCCAGCAGCCCTAGGGTCAGGGACGAAAAACTGTTTTTT. It translates to CASSPRVRDEKLFF. Variable domain in full (rest from reference TRBV7-8 and TRBJ1-4): GAGVSQSPRYKVAKRGQDVALRCDPISGHVSLFWYQQALGQGPEFLTYFQNEAQLDKSGLPSDRFFAERPEGSVSTLKIQRTQQEDSAVYLCASSPRVRDEKLFFGSGTQLSVL.

The chain couples TRBV29-1 to TRBJ2-5, with D hard to call. CDR1 is SQVTM and CDR2 is ANQGSEA in the germline V gene. Trimming left V 8 bases short and J 5 bases short, with 21 bases between. The CDR3 totals 14 residues. In DNA form, the CDR3 reads TGCAGCTTAGATGGGCTCCCGGCGACGGAGACCCAGTACTTC. It translates to CSLDGLPATETQYF.

This clonotype was found once. The chain combines TRBV2 with TRBJ2-3; no definite D call. Germline V gene data show CDR1 as SNHLY and CDR2 as FYNNEI. The CDR3 has 13 residues. V was pared by 2 bases and J by 7 bases, with 10 bases between. The CDR3 DNA reads TGTGCCAGCAGTGAACCGTATTTCCATACGCAGTATTTT. Translating it yields CASSEPYFHTQYF.

The V gene is TRBV28, the J gene TRBJ1-2, with D possibly TRBD1 on 6 matching bases. Germline loops: CDR1 MDHEN, CDR2 SYDVKM. The CDR3 is 13 residues long. The V gene lost 5 bases and the J gene lost 6 bases, with 13 bases spanning the gap. The CDR3 DNA reads TGTGCCAGCAGTATTAACAGGGCAGATGGCTACACCTTC. Protein product: CASSINRADGYTF.

V and J are TRBV10-3 and TRBJ1-1; no clear D gene. Germline lookup yields CDR1 ENHRY and CDR2 SYGVKD. The CDR3 totals 14 residues. Trimming removed 3 bases at V and 1 base at J, with 9 bases between. The CDR3 DNA reads as TGTGCCATCAGTGATCGGGGAGAGAACACTGAAGCTTTCTTT. Protein sequence: CAISDRGENTEAFF.